These 10 T cell receptor beta chains originate from one sample sequenced in a study of beta chain features in type 1 diabetes. All of the isolated RNA was reverse transcribed, so expressed TCRB transcripts were sequenced. Here immunoSEQ multiplex PCR was the method, and the copy in TCRdb shows in-frame clones only, minus some. This sample has around 500,000 clones; 9.5% to 12% occur once, and the top ten carry about 0.045%. The sample was naive CD4+ T cells from blood. The receptor source for this set is a woman younger than 30 in good health.

Only a few counts were recorded for this clone. The gene calls are TRBV19 and TRBJ2-3; no firm D call. The germline V and J ends were trimmed by 7 bases and 2 bases, with 13 bases remaining between them. The V gene's germline CDR1 is LNHDA and CDR2 SQIVND (reference sequence). This CDR3 has 14 residues. Here the CDR3 DNA reads TGTGCCAGTAACCCCAGCAGTTACACAGATACGCAGTATTTT. Translation gives CASNPSSYTDTQYF.

This clone was picked up a small number of times. The gene calls are TRBV18 and TRBJ2-1; TRBD1 might be the D (5 bases). CDR1 KGHSH and CDR2 LQKENI come from the germline V gene. V shed 4 bases and J shed 1 base, with 8 bases lying between them. The CDR3 totals 14 residues. The chain's CDR3 is CASSQQGSYNEQFF. The CDR3, as DNA: TGTGCCAGCTCACAGCAGGGTTCCTACAATGAGCAGTTCTTC. Full variable domain (outside the CDR3, taken from reference TRBV18 and TRBJ2-1): NAGVMQNPRHLVRRRGQEARLRCSPMKGHSHVYWYRQLPEEGLKFMVYLQKENIIDESGMPKERFSAEFPKEGPSILRIQQVVRGDSAAYFCASSQQGSYNEQFFGPGTRLTVL.

In this sample, this clone turned up a few times. The chain is built from TRBV4-3 and TRBJ2-1; D is undetermined. The CDR3 contains 13 residues. V was shortened by 4 bases and J by 4 bases, with 8 bases between the two germline ends. Germline V CDR1 and CDR2: LGHNA, YSLEER. This CDR3 is CASSRHTYNEQFF. CDR3 coding DNA: TGCGCCAGCAGCCGACATACGTACAATGAGCAGTTCTTC.

The CDR3 spells CASSFGTSYEQYF. The CDR3 nucleotides are TGTGCCAGCAGCTTCGGGACCTCCTACGAGCAGTACTTC. The chain has TRBV9 and TRBJ2-7; D is perhaps TRBD1 or TRBD2 (5 bases each). Germline V gene data show CDR1 as SGDLS and CDR2 as YYNGEE. V lost 4 bases and J lost 0, with 8 bases in between. The CDR3 contains 13 residues.

The CDR3 spells CASSSLARGTSYNEQFF. CDR3 DNA: TGTGCCAGCAGCTCCCTCGCCCGGGGGACCTCCTACAATGAGCAGTTCTTC. The rearrangement joins TRBV7-8 to TRBJ2-1; maybe TRBD2 (6 bases). The ends were cut back, 4 bases at V and 0 bases at J, with 16 bases in the middle. Germline CDR1 reads SGHVS; CDR2 reads FQNEAQ. This CDR3 has 17 amino acids. The whole variable domain, filled in from reference TRBV7-8 and TRBJ2-1, reads GAGVSQSPRYKVAKRGQDVALRCDPISGHVSLFWYQQALGQGPEFLTYFQNEAQLDKSGLPSDRFFAERPEGSVSTLKIQRTQQEDSAVYLCASSSLARGTSYNEQFFGPGTRLTVL.

For this clone: The sample carries other DNA sequences with the same CDR3. The chain employs TRBV28 and TRBJ2-1; D may be TRBD1 (5 bases). The ends were cut back, 10 bases at V and 1 base at J, with 8 bases in the middle. Germline CDR1 MDHEN, CDR2 SYDVKM. The CDR3 consists of 12 residues. In DNA, the CDR3 is TGTGCCACCGACAGTTCCTACAATGAGCAGTTCTTC. Its translation is CATDSSYNEQFF.

This clone was detected only a few times. V is TRBV6-4 and J is TRBJ2-7; D not certain. The CDR3 runs 9 residues. Trimming took 8 bases from V and 4 from J, leaving 3 bases between them. Germline CDR1 reads MRHNA; CDR2 reads SNTAGT. CDR3 coding DNA: TGTGCCAGCGGGTACGAGCAGTACGTC. The encoded protein is CASGYEQYV.

This clone has only a few counts. The chain carries TRBV28 and TRBJ2-5, with 8 nucleotides matching TRBD2. V was clipped by 10 bases and J by 6 bases; unmatched bases: 13. The CDR3 loop spans 14 amino acids. The germline V gene has CDR1 MDHEN and CDR2 SYDVKM. CDR3 sequence (DNA): TGTGCCACAAACGGGGGGGCGGTGTTGAAGACCCAGTACTTC. As protein: CATNGGAVLKTQYF.

A few counts support this clone. The rearrangement uses TRBV5-1 and TRBJ1-1, with D possibly being TRBD1 (6 bases). Germline V gives CDR1 SGHRS, CDR2 YFSETQ. The CDR3 spans 15 residues. The V end was cut by 6 bases, the J end by 1 base, with 16 bases between. In nucleotides, the CDR3 is TGCGCCAGCAATGGACAGTCTGAAGAGAACACTGAAGCTTTCTTT. Its protein is CASNGQSEENTEAFF.

The V gene is TRBV29-1, the J gene TRBJ2-7; maybe TRBD2 (6 bases). Germline loops: CDR1 SQVTM, CDR2 ANQGSEA. CDR3 size: 18 residues. V lost 1 base to trimming and J lost 2 bases, with 24 bases between them. DNA for the CDR3: TGCAGCGTTGAAGTAAGTCCGCTAGGTCGGGACTCTACCTACGAGCAGTACGTC. Amino acid sequence: CSVEVSPLGRDSTYEQYV.